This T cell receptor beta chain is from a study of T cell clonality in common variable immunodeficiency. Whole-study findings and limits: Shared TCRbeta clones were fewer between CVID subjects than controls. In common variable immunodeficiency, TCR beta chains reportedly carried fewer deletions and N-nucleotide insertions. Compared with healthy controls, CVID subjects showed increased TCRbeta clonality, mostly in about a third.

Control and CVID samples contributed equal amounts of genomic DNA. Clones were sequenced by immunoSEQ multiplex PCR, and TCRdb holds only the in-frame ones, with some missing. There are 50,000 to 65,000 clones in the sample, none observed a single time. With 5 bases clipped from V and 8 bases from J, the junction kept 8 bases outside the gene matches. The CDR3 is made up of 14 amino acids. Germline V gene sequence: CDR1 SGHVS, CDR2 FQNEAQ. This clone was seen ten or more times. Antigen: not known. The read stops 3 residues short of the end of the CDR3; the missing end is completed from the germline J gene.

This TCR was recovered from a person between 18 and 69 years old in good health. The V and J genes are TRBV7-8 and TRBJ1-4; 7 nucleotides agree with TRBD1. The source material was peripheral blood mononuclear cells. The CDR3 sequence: CASSPTGSGEKLFF. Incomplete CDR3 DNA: TGTGCCAGCAGCCCGACAGGGAGTGGGGAAAAA. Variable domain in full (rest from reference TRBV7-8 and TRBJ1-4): GAGVSQSPRYKVAKRGQDVALRCDPISGHVSLFWYQQALGQGPEFLTYFQNEAQLDKSGLPSDRFFAERPEGSVSTLKIQRTQQEDSAVYLCASSPTGSGEKLFFGSGTQLSVL.